This T cell receptor (beta chain) emerged from a study of T cells in Graves' hyperthyroidism and ophthalmopathy. Per germline, CDR1 SGDLS and CDR2 YYNGEE. V lost 4 bases, J lost 3 bases, and 7 bases stayed unmatched. CDR3 length: 14 amino acids. Using RNA transcripts as the source, TCR beta CDR3 regions were amplified. TCR CDR3 regions were first amplified by RT-PCR with HTBI primers. MiXCR, run by TCRdb on the multiplex PCR reads, gives a single entry per CDR3 protein. The table records approximately 640,000 distinct CDR3 sequences, 45% of them present only once. Overall study results and limits: Blood also showed most of the thyroid clonotypes that were expanded above 0.001.

Concerning this clonotype itself: Its matching antigen is unknown.

This chain joins TRBV9 and TRBJ2-7; 7 bases line up with TRBD1. Material for sequencing was peripheral blood or thyroid tissue (not recorded which). The TCR sequence derives from an adult man with Graves' disease, either hyperthyroidism or ophthalmopathy (not recorded which). CDR3 residues: CASSTYWTGYEQYF. CDR3 DNA sequence: TGTGCCAGCAGCACCTACTGGACAGGCTACGAGCAGTACTTC.